This T cell receptor beta chain is drawn from a study of T cell clonality in common variable immunodeficiency. General study findings and limits: Fewer deletions and N-nucleotide insertions were reportedly seen in common variable immunodeficiency TCR beta sequences. Repertoire-complication correlations in CVID were limited by patient heterogeneity. CVID subjects had higher TCRbeta clonality than healthy controls, most marked in about a third. CVID subjects shared fewer TCRbeta clones than healthy controls did.

This clone came up a few times. Its antigen is unidentified. The read terminates 3 residues before the CDR3 end, so the remaining end is supplied by the germline J gene. The table came from immunoSEQ multiplex PCR; TCRdb's copy has only in-frame clones and leaves some out. There are 25,000 to 35,000 clones in the sample, none observed a single time. Germline V lookup: CDR1 SGHTA, CDR2 FQGNSA. V was clipped by 5 bases and J by 2 bases; unmatched bases: 3. The CDR3 has 14 amino acids. The sequencing input was peripheral blood mononuclear cells. The chain recombines TRBV7-2 with TRBJ1-5; 7 positions match TRBD1. This TCR came from a human donor with common variable immunodeficiency. CDR3 bases read: TGTGCCAGCAGCCCCCAGGGGGGCAATCAGCCC. It is translated as CASSPQGGNQP. The entire CDR3 reads CASSPQGGNQPQHF.